The 16 T cell receptor beta chains below all came from one sample that was sequenced in a study of blood T cells in healthy people across ages. A second PCR, run for about 6 to 11 cycles, used a sample-barcoded 5' primer plus a J-beta primer mix. In TCRdb, the 5' RACE reads were re-called with MiXCR into one record per CDR3 protein. The table has roughly 680,000 distinct CDR3 sequences, approximately 52% seen once; the top ten hold roughly 13%. Input material: blood. Source of these receptors: a woman aged 80 or over in good health.

This clonotype showed up just once. The V and J genes are TRBV6-5 and TRBJ2-4, with 8 bases lining up with TRBD1. TRBJ2-7 matches the DNA end more closely, so the J call is doubtful. The V gene's germline CDR1 is MNHEY and CDR2 SVGAGI. The CDR3 totals 16 residues. This CDR3 reads CASGALTGASSYEQYF. CDR3 bases: TGTGCCAGCGGAGCATTGACAGGGGCAAGCTCCTACGAGCAGTACTTC.

The chain recombines TRBV27 with TRBJ1-2; 8 bases map to TRBD1. The CDR3 spans 18 residues. Germline CDR1 is MNHEY and CDR2 is SMNVEV (reference sequence). The V and J ends lost 5 bases and 5 bases, in that order; junction bases with no gene match: 19. DNA for the CDR3: TGTGCCAGCAGTGGGGTCTCGGACAGGGAAGGTTTCGGGTATGGCTACACCTTC. As protein: CASSGVSDREGFGYGYTF.

Details on this clonotype: A read error is possible here, since a much larger clone lies one base away. The chain couples TRBV29-1 to TRBJ2-5, with 7 positions matching TRBD1. Germline V gene lookup returns CDR1 SQVTM and CDR2 ANQGSEA. The V and J ends lost 6 bases and 11 bases, in that order; junction bases with no gene match: 12. This CDR3 spans 12 amino acids. CDR3 protein: CSVTRTGNEQYF. The CDR3 DNA reads TGCAGCGTAACCCGGACAGGCAATGAGCAGTACTTC. Based on the CDR3 plus reference TRBV29-1 and TRBJ2-5, the full variable domain is SAVISQKPSRDICQRGTSLTIQCQVDSQVTMMFWYRQQPGQSLTLIATANQGSEATYESGFVIDKFPISRPNLTFSTLTVSNMSPEDSSIYLCSVTRTGNEQYFGPGTRLLVL.

The table lists this clonotype with many counts. The chain has TRBV20-1 and TRBJ2-5, with 11 bases lining up with TRBD1. This CDR3 contains 16 residues. Trimming cost V 0 bases and J 4 bases; bases outside gene matches: 7. Germline CDR1 is DFQATT and CDR2 is SNEGSKA (reference sequence). The CDR3 sequence is CSARDLRTGGRETQYF. The DNA of the CDR3 is TGCAGTGCTAGAGATCTGAGGACAGGGGGCCGAGAGACCCAGTACTTC.

J is TRBJ2-6 and V is TRBV27; 7 positions match TRBD1. Germline CDR1 and CDR2: MNHEY and SMNVEV (reference sequence). The CDR3 is made up of 15 amino acids. The J segment lost 2 bases and the V segment lost 6 bases, leaving 4 bases of the junction unmatched. The CDR3: CASSKDRAGANVLTF. CDR3 DNA sequence: TGTGCCAGCAGCAAAGACAGGGCTGGGGCCAACGTCCTGACTTTC.

The chain couples TRBV7-2 to TRBJ1-6; the D gene is possibly TRBD1 (6 bases). This CDR3 contains 15 residues. Deletions cut 3 bases from V and 9 bases from J, with 15 bases between. Germline V gene sequence: CDR1 SGHTA, CDR2 FQGNSA. The CDR3, as DNA: TGTGCCAGCAGCTTTGCTAGGGGGGAAGGTTCACCCCTCCACTTT. It is translated as CASSFARGEGSPLHF.

J is TRBJ2-7 and V is TRBV12-3 or TRBV12-4, with D tentatively TRBD2 (6 bases). CDR3 length: 13 residues. Trimming stripped 10 bases from V and 3 bases from J, with 16 bases between. CDR3 sequence reads: CATGGGVGYEQYF. The CDR3 nucleotides read TGTGCCACCGGAGGAGGGGTAGGCTACGAGCAGTACTTC.

A few counts support this clonotype. This chain joins TRBV29-1 and TRBJ1-2; TRBD1 matches 11 bases. The CDR3 runs 12 residues. The V and J ends lost 3 bases and 10 bases, in that order; junction bases with no gene match: 4. Germline CDR1 and CDR2: SQVTM and ANQGSEA. The CDR3 is CSVEWTGGAYTF. The CDR3 bases are TGCAGCGTTGAGTGGACAGGGGGCGCCTACACCTTC. Looking up the rest from reference TRBV29-1 and TRBJ1-2 gives the full variable domain: SAVISQKPSRDICQRGTSLTIQCQVDSQVTMMFWYRQQPGQSLTLIATANQGSEATYESGFVIDKFPISRPNLTFSTLTVSNMSPEDSSIYLCSVEWTGGAYTFGSGTRLTVV.

As regards this clonotype: A much larger clone is a single base away; this may be a read error. This chain uses TRBV2 with TRBJ2-4; a possible D gene is TRBD1 (5 bases). The CDR3 runs 13 residues. Germline assignment: CDR1 SNHLY and CDR2 FYNNEI. Trimming left V 6 bases short and J 4 bases short, with 10 bases between. The CDR3 bases are TGTGCCAGCAGGGGCAGGGATAAAAACATTCAGTACTTC. This translates into CASRGRDKNIQYF.

The V gene is TRBV6-5, the J gene TRBJ1-2, with 10 bases lining up with TRBD1. The J segment lost 0 bases and the V segment lost 9 bases, leaving 10 bases of the junction unmatched. The germline gives CDR1 MNHEY, CDR2 SVGAGI. The CDR3 totals 16 residues. As DNA, the CDR3 is TGTGCCAGTCGTACAGGGACAGGGGAGCCTAACTATGGCTACACCTTC. Amino acids: CASRTGTGEPNYGYTF.

The count of this clonotype is one. An end of the junction does not agree with germline; a read error may underlie this. This chain uses TRBV7-2 with TRBJ2-2; a possible D gene is TRBD2 (6 bases). The V gene's germline CDR1 is SGHTA and CDR2 FQGNSA. The CDR3 sequence is 14 residues long. CDR3 DNA: TGTGCCAGCAGCATAAGACTAGGCACCGGGGAGCGGTTTTTT. Translating gives CASSIRLGTGERFF. The full variable domain, its missing parts supplied by reference TRBV7-2 and TRBJ2-2, is GAGVSQSPSNKVTEKGKDVELRCDPISGHTALYWYRQSLGQGLEFLIYFQGNSAPDKSGLPSDRFSAERTGGSVSTLTIQRTQQEDSAVYLCASSIRLGTGERFFGEGSRLTVL.

This clonotype was counted ten times or more. The chain combines TRBV5-1 with TRBJ2-7, with 7 positions matching TRBD1. The V gene's germline CDR1 is SGHRS and CDR2 YFSETQ. The CDR3 spans 13 residues. Unmatched junction bases numbered 4, after V lost 4 bases and J lost 3 bases. The CDR3 DNA is TGCGCCAGCAGCACGGGACAGTACTACGAGCAGTACTTC. Protein product: CASSTGQYYEQYF.

This clonotype was counted between two and nine times. The chain joins TRBV5-1 to TRBJ2-6; D may be TRBD2 (6 bases). V shed 2 bases and J shed 3 bases, with 9 bases lying between them. This CDR3 has 15 amino acids. Per the germline V gene, CDR1 is SGHRS and CDR2 is YFSETQ. CDR3 DNA sequence: TGCGCCAGCAGCTTACTAGCTGTTGGGGCCAACGTCCTGACTTTC. Its translation: CASSLLAVGANVLTF. Together with reference TRBV5-1 and TRBJ2-6, the CDR3 gives the full variable domain: KAGVTQTPRYLIKTRGQQVTLSCSPISGHRSVSWYQQTPGQGLQFLFEYFSETQRNKGNFPGRFSGRQFSNSRSEMNVSTLELGDSALYLCASSLLAVGANVLTFGAGSRLTVL.

This clonotype has only a few counts. The V and J genes are TRBV12-3 or TRBV12-4 and TRBJ1-5; D ambiguous. This CDR3 region has 13 residues. V was shortened by 3 bases and J by 7 bases, with 10 bases between the two germline ends. The CDR3 spells CASSFSQTQPQHF. The CDR3 DNA sequence: TGTGCCAGCAGTTTTAGTCAGACGCAGCCCCAGCATTTT.

Comments on this clonotype: This may come from a read error, since a much larger clone is one base off. This chain uses TRBV2 with TRBJ2-4; D is unclear. CDR1 is SNHLY, CDR2 FYNNEI, per germline. Trimming took 9 bases from V and 4 from J, leaving 10 bases between them. The CDR3 is made up of 12 amino acids. The chain's CDR3 is CARSMRKNIQYF. The CDR3 DNA reads as TGTGCCAGAAGTATGAGGAAAAACATTCAGTACTTC.

This clonotype was counted at least ten times. V gene TRBV20-1 combines with J gene TRBJ2-1; tentative D call: TRBD2 (6 bases). The germline V gene encodes CDR1 DFQATT and CDR2 SNEGSKA (reference sequence). Deletions cut 0 bases from V and 13 bases from J, with 22 bases between. The CDR3 is made up of 15 amino acids. CDR3 sequence reads: CSARDPGVGPSGQFF. In nucleotides, the CDR3 is TGCAGTGCTAGAGATCCGGGAGTGGGACCATCGGGTCAGTTCTTC.